These 23 T cell receptor beta chains were all obtained from the same sample, sequenced in a study of blood T cell repertoires in COVID-19. This table comes from immunoSEQ multiplex PCR, and its TCRdb copy is limited to in-frame clones, with some not included. Of 200,000 to 250,000 clones detected, around 85% appear once; the ten largest clones hold 5.5% to 6.5%. Sequenced material: peripheral blood. The receptors derive from a man in his fifties or sixties with acute or convalescent COVID-19.

In DNA, the CDR3 is TGTGCCAGCAGTTCCCAGACAGGGGCCCTTTACGAGCAGTACTTC. Its protein is CASSSQTGALYEQYF. V and J are TRBV28 and TRBJ2-7, with 8 bases that match TRBD1. The CDR3 extends over 15 amino acids. Germline V lookup: CDR1 MDHEN, CDR2 SYDVKM. V was clipped by 4 bases and J by 4 bases; unmatched bases: 9.

The chain uses TRBV7-2 and TRBJ2-6; possibly TRBD2 for D (6 bases). The CDR3 is made up of 16 amino acids. Germline CDR1 SGHTA, CDR2 FQGNSA. V was trimmed by 0 bases and J by 0 bases, leaving 6 bases between them. CDR3 in DNA: TGTGCCAGCAGCTTAGCGGGACTCTCTGGGGCCAACGTCCTGACTTTC. Amino acid sequence: CASSLAGLSGANVLTF.

This chain uses TRBV27 with TRBJ1-5; weak D call: TRBD1 (6 bases). Germline values: CDR1 MNHEY, CDR2 SMNVEV (reference sequence). V was cut by 5 bases and J by 0 bases, with 17 bases left in between. The CDR3 is 17 residues long. The CDR3 DNA reads as TGTGCCAGCAGTCCTTCGACAGGCATCTATAGCAATCAGCCCCAGCATTTT. Encoded protein: CASSPSTGIYSNQPQHF.

V is TRBV30 and J is TRBJ1-6; D is ambiguous. V was trimmed by 2 bases and J by 7 bases, leaving 9 bases between them. The CDR3 runs 13 residues. The germline V gene has CDR1 GTSNPN and CDR2 SVGIG (reference sequence). The CDR3 DNA follows: TGTGCCTGGAGTTCGAGGGAGAATTCACCCCTCCACTTT. Protein: CAWSSRENSPLHF.

V usage is TRBV11-3 and J usage is TRBJ1-2; D might be TRBD1 (5 bases). Germline-derived CDR1 and CDR2 are SGHNT and YENEEA. The CDR3 has 14 residues. Trimming took 0 bases from V and 8 from J, leaving 13 bases between them. In nucleotides, the CDR3 is TGTGCCAGCAGCTTAGAAATGGGGACTGAAGGCTACACCTTC. Protein: CASSLEMGTEGYTF. The full variable domain, with the rest looked up from reference TRBV11-3 and TRBJ1-2, is EAGVVQSPRYKIIEKKQPVAFWCNPISGHNTLYWYLQNLGQGPELLIRYENEEAVDDSQLPKDRFSAERLKGVDSTLKIQPAELGDSAVYLCASSLEMGTEGYTFGSGTRLTVV.

This clone was seen just once. The chain recombines TRBV6-4 with TRBJ2-7; possibly TRBD1 for D (6 bases). The V end lost 7 bases, the J end lost 1 base, and 11 bases lay between the germline ends. The germline gives CDR1 MRHNA, CDR2 SNTAGT. This CDR3 is built from 13 residues. The CDR3, as DNA: TGTGCCAGCAACCGACAGGAGTCCTACGAGCAGTACTTC. The encoded protein is CASNRQESYEQYF.

The chain links TRBV6-1 to TRBJ2-7; tentative D call: TRBD1 (6 bases). The V gene's germline CDR1 is MNHNS and CDR2 SASEGT. This CDR3 comprises 15 residues. V was cut by 3 bases and J by 3 bases, with 15 bases left in between. The CDR3 bases are TGTGCCAGCAGTGATCCGGGACACCACCTCTACGAGCAGTACTTC. The encoded protein is CASSDPGHHLYEQYF.

CDR3 loop: CASTPGAAGELFF. CDR3 coding DNA: TGTGCCAGCACTCCTGGGGCGGCCGGGGAGCTGTTTTTT. This chain uses TRBV12-3 or TRBV12-4 with TRBJ2-2; D might be TRBD1 (5 bases). This CDR3 is 13 amino acids long. V was clipped by 7 bases and J by 6 bases, with 12 bases between them.

V is TRBV5-1 and J is TRBJ1-6; no firm D call. Per the germline V gene, CDR1 is SGHRS and CDR2 is YFSETQ. The V and J ends lost 0 bases and 7 bases respectively, with 8 bases between them. The CDR3 sequence is 14 residues long. The CDR3 DNA follows: TGCGCCAGCAGCTTGGAAGCGGGGAATTCACCCCTCCACTTT. Translation gives CASSLEAGNSPLHF.

V and J are TRBV18 and TRBJ2-7, with 7 nucleotides matching TRBD1. The ends lost 3 bases at V and 3 bases at J; junction bases unmatched: 5. This CDR3 has 14 amino acids. In germline, CDR1 is KGHSH, CDR2 LQKENI. The CDR3: CASSPRTGSYEQYF. The CDR3 DNA reads as TGTGCCAGCTCACCCAGGACAGGAAGCTACGAGCAGTACTTC.

The V and J genes are TRBV19 and TRBJ2-1, with TRBD2 matching over 10 bases. Germline lookup yields CDR1 LNHDA and CDR2 SQIVND (reference sequence). This CDR3 comprises 17 residues. Trimming took 6 bases from V and 9 from J; bases not matched to a gene: 17. The CDR3 DNA reads TGTGCCAGTAGGCGAATGGTCCCTAGCGGGAGTGGCGGTGAGCAGTTCTTC. Its translation is CASRRMVPSGSGGEQFF.

The rearrangement joins TRBV2 to TRBJ1-4; 11 nucleotides match TRBD1. This CDR3 contains 15 residues. Germline CDR1 reads SNHLY; CDR2 reads FYNNEI. V gave up 5 bases and J gave up 12 bases; unmatched junction bases: 11. CDR3 nucleotide sequence: TGTGCCAGCAGTCACCGGGACAGGGGGAATGGGGAACTGTTTTTT. It encodes CASSHRDRGNGELFF.

The J gene is TRBJ2-6, the V gene TRBV4-2; D not certain. V was pared by 2 bases and J by 0 bases, with 14 bases between. This CDR3 has 18 amino acids. CDR1 is LGHNA, CDR2 YNFKEQ, per germline. CDR3 amino acids: CASSQRSQTSSGANVLTF. The CDR3 DNA follows: TGTGCCAGCAGCCAAAGGAGTCAAACCAGCTCTGGGGCCAACGTCCTGACTTTC.

This clone came up once. The V call is TRBV28, the J call TRBJ1-5; D gene ambiguous. The CDR3 length is 12 residues. In germline, CDR1 is MDHEN, CDR2 SYDVKM. Trimming shortened V by 2 bases and J by 6 bases, and 5 bases separated the two germline ends. The CDR3 nucleotides read TGTGCCAGCAGTTTAGGAGGTCAGCCCCAGCATTTT. This translates into CASSLGGQPQHF.

V usage is TRBV19 and J usage is TRBJ2-1; 10 bases map to TRBD1. J lost 9 bases, V lost 1 base, and 3 bases had no gene match. The CDR3 extends over 14 amino acids. The V gene's germline CDR1 is LNHDA and CDR2 SQIVND (reference sequence). The CDR3 region is CASSIGRDRGEQFF. Here the CDR3 DNA reads TGTGCCAGTAGTATAGGCCGGGACAGGGGTGAGCAGTTCTTC. Together with reference TRBV19 and TRBJ2-1, the CDR3 gives the full variable domain: DGGITQSPKYLFRKEGQNVTLSCEQNLNHDAMYWYRQDPGQGLRLIYYSQIVNDFQKGDIAEGYSVSREKKESFPLTVTSAQKNPTAFYLCASSIGRDRGEQFFGPGTRLTVL.

This chain uses TRBV11-2 with TRBJ2-7, with no clear D. Germline V gives CDR1 SGHAT, CDR2 FQNNGV. The V end lost 1 base, the J end lost 5 bases, and 6 bases lay between the germline ends. The CDR3 has 12 amino acids. The CDR3 region is CASSLAGHEQYF. CDR3 sequence (DNA): TGTGCCAGCAGCTTAGCCGGTCACGAGCAGTACTTC.

CDR3 protein: CASSPRVEGKNIQYF. The CDR3 bases are TGTGCCAGCTCACCACGCGTGGAGGGCAAAAACATTCAGTACTTC. The chain is built from TRBV18 and TRBJ2-4; D may be TRBD2 (6 bases). The CDR3 length is 15 residues. The germline gives CDR1 KGHSH, CDR2 LQKENI. The V end lost 1 base, the J end lost 3 bases, and 10 bases lay between the germline ends.

CDR3 sequence reads: CASSTPGVMDTEAFF. Here the CDR3 DNA reads TGTGCCAGCAGTACTCCCGGGGTGATGGACACTGAAGCTTTCTTT. The chain couples TRBV6-5 to TRBJ1-1; no definite D call. Germline CDR1 and CDR2: MNHEY and SVGAGI. CDR3 length equals 15 residues. Trimming took off 5 bases at V and 3 bases at J, with 16 bases between the two ends.

In this sample, this clone turned up many times. CDR3 DNA: TGTGCCAGCAGCCAAGAAAAGGGGGCTTTACGTGGCTACACCTTC. Its protein is CASSQEKGALRGYTF. This chain joins TRBV4-2 and TRBJ1-2; 7 nucleotides line up with TRBD1. The CDR3 runs 15 residues. J lost 7 bases, V lost 0 bases, and 8 bases had no gene match. Per germline, CDR1 LGHNA and CDR2 YNFKEQ.

V and J are TRBV12-3 or TRBV12-4 and TRBJ1-2; TRBD1 is a possible D gene (5 bases). Trimming left V 3 bases short and J 6 bases short, with 11 bases between. This CDR3 comprises 13 residues. In DNA form, the CDR3 reads TGTGCCAGCAGTTTTGACAGATCGGATGGCTACACCTTC. Encoded protein: CASSFDRSDGYTF.

V gene TRBV6-2 or TRBV6-3 combines with J gene TRBJ1-3, with D uncertain. Deletions cut 6 bases from V and 16 bases from J, with 19 bases between. CDR3 length equals 12 residues. Germline assignment: CDR1 MNHEY and CDR2 SVGEGT. CDR3: CASSPDSGMDYF. The CDR3 DNA sequence: TGTGCCAGCAGCCCGGACTCTGGAATGGACTATTTT.

The chain carries TRBV12-3 or TRBV12-4 and TRBJ2-7; D ambiguous. Trimming cost V 4 bases and J 1 base, with 5 bases left between them. The CDR3 totals 12 residues. The CDR3 here is CASSSVSYEQYF. The CDR3 DNA is TGTGCCAGCAGTTCCGTGTCCTACGAGCAGTACTTC.

The chain carries TRBV12-3 or TRBV12-4 and TRBJ2-1; D gene ambiguous. This CDR3 is built from 11 residues. Deletions cut 8 bases from V and 4 bases from J, with 6 bases between. DNA for the CDR3: TGTGCCAGCTCGAGGTACAATGAGCAGTTCTTC. It translates to CASSRYNEQFF.